This T cell receptor beta chain comes out of a study of vaccination and CD4 T cells after COVID-19. About the research overall: A CEFX pool, an HIV-1 Nef pool, or no peptide went to control cultures.

About this clonotype itself: No antigen is known for it.

With the Oncomine TCR Beta short-read assay, DNA from cultured CD4+ T cells was sequenced. One entry per CDR3 protein, called by TCRdb with MiXCR from the PCR reads. The data contain roughly 20,000 distinct CDR3 sequences, 67% of them seen just once; the ten biggest clones take up more than 7.5%. Study-wide points: Rising from around 20 to 38, the median of SARS-CoV-2-reactive clonotypes did not change significantly.

Germline V gene data show CDR1 as MNHNS and CDR2 as SASEGT. The CDR3 length is 17 residues. The germline V and J ends were trimmed by 1 base and 4 bases, with 17 bases remaining between them. Treatment described: 10-day PBMC culture with coronavirus spike peptide pools or control peptides (ViraFEST assay). This TCR derives from a human donor who had recovered from COVID-19. This rearrangement joins TRBV6-1 to TRBJ1-5; D gene unclear. Sequencing input: CD4+ T cells from blood, cultured in vitro. CDR3 amino acids: CASSEGISLLGNQPQHF. The CDR3 DNA reads as TGTGCCAGCAGTGAAGGGATTAGCTTACTGGGGAATCAGCCCCAGCATTTT.